This T cell receptor beta chain stems from a study of T cells in Graves' hyperthyroidism and ophthalmopathy. This clonotype was picked up many times. Per germline, CDR1 DFQATT and CDR2 SNEGSKA (reference sequence). This CDR3 has 16 amino acids. V gave up 7 bases and J gave up 0 bases; unmatched junction bases: 12. Researchers took RNA transcripts and amplified the TCR beta CDR3 regions from them. The HTBI primer set drove a first-round RT-PCR of the TCR CDR3. TCRdb used MiXCR to reprocess the multiplex PCR reads, holding one entry per CDR3 protein. The sample lists a few hundred thousand distinct CDR3 sequences, approximately 17% occurring once.

The receptor comes from a man aged 18 to 29 with Graves' ophthalmopathy. The J gene is TRBJ2-3, the V gene TRBV20-1; 8 bases align to TRBD1. Input material: blood. CDR3 amino acids: CSGSGGGLRSTDTQYF. In nucleotides, the CDR3 is TGCAGTGGATCAGGGGGCGGCCTCCGTAGCACAGATACGCAGTATTTT.